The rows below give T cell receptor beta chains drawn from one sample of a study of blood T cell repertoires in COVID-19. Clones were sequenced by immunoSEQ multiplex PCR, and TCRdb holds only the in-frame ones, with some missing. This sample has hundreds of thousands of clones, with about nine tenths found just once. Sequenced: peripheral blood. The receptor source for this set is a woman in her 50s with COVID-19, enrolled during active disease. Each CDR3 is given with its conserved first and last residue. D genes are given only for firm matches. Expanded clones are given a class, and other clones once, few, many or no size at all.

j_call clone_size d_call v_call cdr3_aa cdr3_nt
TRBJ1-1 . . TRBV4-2 CASSREDSLNTEAFF TGTGCCAGCAGCCGAGAGGACAGTCTGAACACTGAAGCTTTCTTT
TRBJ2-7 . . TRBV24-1 CATSDPGTHPYEQYF TGTGCCACCAGTGACCCCGGGACTCACCCCTACGAGCAGTACTTC
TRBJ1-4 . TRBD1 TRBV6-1 CASSEGGGQGKEKLFF TGTGCCAGCAGTGAAGGGGGGGGACAGGGGAAGGAAAAACTGTTTTTT
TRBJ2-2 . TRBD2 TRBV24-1 CATSDSGTRDTGELFF TGTGCCACCAGTGATTCCGGGACTAGAGACACCGGGGAGCTGTTTTTT
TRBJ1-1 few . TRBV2 CASSEVSEAFF TGTGCCAGCAGTGAAGTTTCGGAAGCTTTCTTT
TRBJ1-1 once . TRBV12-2 CASRPHQGNGTEAFF TGTGCAAGTCGCCCCCACCAGGGGAATGGCACTGAAGCTTTCTTT
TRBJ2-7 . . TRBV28 CASSLVQGPYEQYF TGTGCCAGCAGTTTAGTCCAGGGCCCCTACGAGCAGTACTTC
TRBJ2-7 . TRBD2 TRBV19 CASSPSRGSSYEQYF TGTGCCAGTAGTCCCTCGCGGGGGAGCTCCTACGAGCAGTACTTC
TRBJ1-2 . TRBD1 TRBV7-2 CASSARQGVYGYTF TGTGCCAGCAGCGCTAGACAGGGGGTCTATGGCTACACCTTC
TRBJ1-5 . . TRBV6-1 CASSERGRSNQPQHF TGTGCCAGCAGTGAACGGGGTCGTAGCAATCAGCCCCAGCATTTT
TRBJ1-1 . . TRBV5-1 CASRLGARTEAFF TGCGCCAGCAGGTTGGGGGCGCGCACTGAAGCTTTCTTT
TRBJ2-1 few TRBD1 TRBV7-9 CASSRDRGYGNEQFF TGTGCCAGCAGCCGCGACAGGGGGTACGGCAATGAGCAGTTCTTC
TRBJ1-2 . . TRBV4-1 CASSQHSQGNHGYTF TGCGCCAGCAGCCAGCATAGCCAGGGTAATCATGGCTACACCTTC
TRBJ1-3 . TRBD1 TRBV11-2 CASSSTGGAAYTIYF TGTGCCAGCAGCTCCACAGGGGGCGCGGCATACACCATATATTTT
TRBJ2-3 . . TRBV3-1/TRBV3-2 CASSQEGGGVNTQYF TGTGCCAGCAGCCAAGAAGGAGGGGGCGTAAATACGCAGTATTTT
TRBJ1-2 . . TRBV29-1 CSVETGNYGYTF TGCAGCGTTGAAACAGGCAACTATGGCTACACCTTC
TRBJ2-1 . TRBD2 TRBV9 CASSGPLAGGHEQFF TGTGCCAGCAGCGGACCACTAGCGGGGGGGCATGAGCAGTTCTTC
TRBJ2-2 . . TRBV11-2 CASSLRIAGELFF TGTGCCAGCAGCTTGAGGATTGCCGGGGAGCTGTTTTTT
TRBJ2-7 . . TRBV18 CASSPQQGGQSYEQYF TGTGCCAGCTCACCACAACAGGGAGGGCAATCCTACGAGCAGTACTTC
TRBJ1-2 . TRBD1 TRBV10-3 CAISPDREAYGYTF TGTGCCATCAGTCCAGACAGGGAGGCCTATGGCTACACCTTC
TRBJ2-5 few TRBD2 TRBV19 CASRAGTSVLETQYF TGTGCCAGTAGGGCCGGGACTAGCGTTTTAGAGACCCAGTACTTC
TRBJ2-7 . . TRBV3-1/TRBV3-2 CASSQGLSSYEQYF TGTGCCAGCAGCCAAGGACTATCCTCCTACGAGCAGTACTTC
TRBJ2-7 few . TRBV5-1 CASSLAVSYEQYF TGCGCCAGCAGCTTGGCAGTAAGCTACGAGCAGTACTTC
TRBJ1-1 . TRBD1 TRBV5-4 CASSLASSTGGFEAFF TGTGCCAGCAGCTTGGCCTCGTCCACAGGGGGTTTCGAAGCTTTCTTT
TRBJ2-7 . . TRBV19 CASRQTSEQYF TGTGCCAGTAGGCAGACATCGGAGCAGTACTTC
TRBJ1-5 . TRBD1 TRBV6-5 CASTLGQINQPQHF TGTGCCAGCACTTTGGGACAGATTAATCAGCCCCAGCATTTT
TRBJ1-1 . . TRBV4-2 CASSERGRMNTEAFF TGTGCCAGCAGCGAAAGAGGCCGGATGAACACTGAAGCTTTCTTT
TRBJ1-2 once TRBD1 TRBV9 CASSGNRGYGYTF TGTGCCAGCAGCGGCAACAGGGGGTATGGCTACACCTTC
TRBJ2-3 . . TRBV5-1 CASSLSGRGIDTQYF TGCGCCAGCAGCTTGTCGGGCAGGGGAATAGATACGCAGTATTTT
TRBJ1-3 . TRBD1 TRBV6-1 CASSEGVQGARGNTIYF TGTGCCAGCAGTGAAGGGGTACAGGGGGCGCGAGGAAACACCATATATTTT
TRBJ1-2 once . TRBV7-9 CASSLASGAFGYTF TGTGCCAGCAGCTTAGCCTCAGGGGCATTCGGCTACACCTTC
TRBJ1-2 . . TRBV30 CAWRQGSDGYTF TGTGCCTGGAGACAGGGCAGCGATGGCTACACCTTC